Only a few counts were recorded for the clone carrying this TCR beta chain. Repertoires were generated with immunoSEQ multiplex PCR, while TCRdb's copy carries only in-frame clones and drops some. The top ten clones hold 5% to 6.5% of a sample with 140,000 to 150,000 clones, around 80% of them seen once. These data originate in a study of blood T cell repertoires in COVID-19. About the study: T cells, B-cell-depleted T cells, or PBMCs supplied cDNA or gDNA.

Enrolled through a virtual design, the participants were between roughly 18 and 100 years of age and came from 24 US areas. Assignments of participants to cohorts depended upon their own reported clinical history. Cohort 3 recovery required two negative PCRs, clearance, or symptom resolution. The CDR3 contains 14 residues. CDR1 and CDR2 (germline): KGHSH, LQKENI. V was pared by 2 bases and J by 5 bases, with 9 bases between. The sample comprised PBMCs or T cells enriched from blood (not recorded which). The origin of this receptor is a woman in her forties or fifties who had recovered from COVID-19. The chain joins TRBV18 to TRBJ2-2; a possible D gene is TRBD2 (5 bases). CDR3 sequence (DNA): TGTGCCAGCTCACCATTCGAGGGTACCGGGGAGCTGTTTTTT. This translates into CASSPFEGTGELFF.